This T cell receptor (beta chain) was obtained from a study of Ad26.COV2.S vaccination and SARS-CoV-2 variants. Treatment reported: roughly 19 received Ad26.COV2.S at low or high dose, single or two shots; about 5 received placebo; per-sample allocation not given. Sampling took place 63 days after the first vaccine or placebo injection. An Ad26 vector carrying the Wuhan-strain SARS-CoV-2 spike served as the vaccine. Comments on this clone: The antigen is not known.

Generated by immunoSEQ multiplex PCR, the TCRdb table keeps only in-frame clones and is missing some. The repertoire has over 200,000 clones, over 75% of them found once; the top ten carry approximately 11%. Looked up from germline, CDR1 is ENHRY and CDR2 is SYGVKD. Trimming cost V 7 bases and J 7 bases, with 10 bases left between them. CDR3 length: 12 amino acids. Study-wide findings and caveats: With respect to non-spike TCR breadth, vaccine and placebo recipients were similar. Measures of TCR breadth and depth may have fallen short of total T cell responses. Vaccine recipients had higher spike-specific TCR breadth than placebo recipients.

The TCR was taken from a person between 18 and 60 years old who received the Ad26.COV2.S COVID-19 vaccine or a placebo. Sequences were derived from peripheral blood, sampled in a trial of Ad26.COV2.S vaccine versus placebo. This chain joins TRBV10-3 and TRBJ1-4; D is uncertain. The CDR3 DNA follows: TGTGCCATCAAAGGGTTTGGTGAAAAACTGTTTTTT. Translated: CAIKGFGEKLFF.